The 28 T cell receptor beta chains given below trace back to one sample, sequenced in a study of beta chain features in type 1 diabetes. Study findings and constraints: The study found moderately but significantly shorter TCRB CDR3s in all four CD4+ subsets of Type 1 diabetes patients.

These receptors lack a known antigen. What was sequenced were expressed TCRB transcripts, since all of the isolated RNA had been reverse transcribed. Profiled with immunoSEQ multiplex PCR; TCRdb holds only in-frame clones, not every one. This sample carries 150,000 to 200,000 clones, about 9% of them seen once, and the ten largest clones take 0.7%. The sample was central memory CD4+ T cells from blood. Source of these receptors: a woman in her twenties or thirties with type 1 diabetes.

This clone was found a few times. The genes are TRBV7-3 and TRBJ2-5, with D possibly TRBD2 on 5 matching bases. The CDR3 is made up of 14 amino acids. Trimming took off 5 bases at V and 3 bases at J, with 13 bases between the two ends. Germline V gene sequence: CDR1 SGHTA, CDR2 FQGTGA. CDR3 loop: CASSPTDLEETQYF. CDR3 bases: TGTGCCAGCAGCCCCACGGACTTAGAAGAGACCCAGTACTTC.

This clone turned up a few times. The V and J genes are TRBV29-1 and TRBJ2-5; a weak D match, TRBD1 (6 bases). The DNA end lines up better with TRBJ2-7; the J call may be wrong. The CDR3 length is 12 residues. CDR1 SQVTM and CDR2 ANQGSEA come from the germline V gene. CDR3 in DNA: TGCAGCGTTGGAGTACAGGGTTCCGAGCAGTACTTC. Translation gives CSVGVQGSEQYF.

This clone was picked up many times. The chain has TRBV18 and TRBJ2-1; 7 nucleotides align to TRBD2. Per the germline V gene, CDR1 is KGHSH and CDR2 is LQKENI. V dropped 0 bases and J dropped 8; count of bases not matched to a gene: 10. The CDR3 length is 16 residues. The CDR3 sequence: CASSPPGGVVMDEQFF. CDR3 in DNA: TGTGCCAGCTCACCACCGGGAGGGGTAGTAATGGATGAGCAGTTCTTC.

The chain is built from TRBV5-1 and TRBJ2-3, with D possibly matching TRBD1 (5 bases). The CDR3 contains 14 residues. V shed 4 bases and J shed 0 bases, with 9 bases lying between them. CDR1 is SGHRS, CDR2 YFSETQ, per germline. The CDR3 sequence: CASSQGPSTDTQYF. For the CDR3, the DNA is TGCGCCAGCAGCCAGGGTCCCAGCACAGATACGCAGTATTTT. Full variable domain (remainder filled in from reference TRBV5-1 and TRBJ2-3): KAGVTQTPRYLIKTRGQQVTLSCSPISGHRSVSWYQQTPGQGLQFLFEYFSETQRNKGNFPGRFSGRQFSNSRSEMNVSTLELGDSALYLCASSQGPSTDTQYFGPGTRLTVL.

This clone was observed a handful of times. V usage is TRBV28 and J usage is TRBJ2-1, with 14 bases fitting TRBD2. The CDR3 runs to 13 residues. Unmatched junction bases numbered 5, after V lost 5 bases and J lost 14 bases. Germline CDR1 MDHEN, CDR2 SYDVKM. This CDR3 is CASSPRTSGRKFF. CDR3 bases: TGTGCCAGCAGTCCCAGGACTAGCGGGAGGAAGTTCTTC.

The rearrangement uses TRBV7-3 and TRBJ2-7; D is possibly TRBD2 (5 bases). The length of the CDR3 is 13 residues. V lost 5 bases to trimming and J lost 6 bases, with 14 bases between them. Germline loops: CDR1 SGHTA, CDR2 FQGTGA. CDR3 nucleotide sequence: TGTGCCAGCAGCATGACCTACAGCGGCGAGCAGTACTTC. Translated: CASSMTYSGEQYF.

This clone has only a few counts. This sequence joins TRBV9 and TRBJ2-2; possible D gene TRBD1, 5 bases. V was clipped by 0 bases and J by 6 bases, with 6 bases between them. From germline, CDR1 is SGDLS and CDR2 YYNGEE. CDR3 length equals 13 residues. CDR3 in amino acids: CASSVVGAGELFF. The CDR3 DNA follows: TGTGCCAGCAGCGTAGTAGGGGCCGGGGAGCTGTTTTTT.

The rearrangement links TRBV2 to TRBJ2-2; weak D call: TRBD1 (6 bases). The CDR3 covers 16 residues. Germline loops: CDR1 SNHLY, CDR2 FYNNEI. Trimming took 2 bases from V and 5 from J, leaving 15 bases between them. The CDR3 loop reads CASSERGGEVTGELFF. In DNA, the CDR3 is TGTGCCAGCAGTGAAAGAGGGGGAGAGGTAACCGGGGAGCTGTTTTTT.

This clone has more than one count but fewer than ten. V is TRBV29-1 and J is TRBJ1-2; D is possibly TRBD1 (6 bases). Between the trimmed V and J ends, which lost 6 bases and 3 bases, there was a span of 14 bases. The CDR3 length is 13 residues. Germline V gene sequence: CDR1 SQVTM, CDR2 ANQGSEA. CDR3 nucleotides: TGCAGCGTGCGAGAGGGACACTACTATGGCTACACCTTC. This encodes CSVREGHYYGYTF.

The chain combines TRBV6-6 with TRBJ2-1; 11 nucleotides align to TRBD2. V shed 6 bases, J shed 5 bases, and the junction held 6 bases outside the gene matches. The germline CDR1 and CDR2 sequences are MNHNY and SVGAGI (reference sequence). CDR3 length: 15 amino acids. The CDR3 nucleotides read TGTGCCAGCAGGCGATTACTAGCGGGAGACAATGAGCAGTTCTTC. Amino acids: CASRRLLAGDNEQFF.

A remark on this clone: Other DNA sequences in this specimen translate into the identical CDR3. CDR3 in amino acids: CASSYGEETQYF. In nucleotides, the CDR3 is TGTGCCAGCAGCTACGGGGAGGAGACCCAGTACTTC. The V call is TRBV7-9, the J call TRBJ2-5, with a weak D call TRBD2 (5 bases). Germline V gene lookup returns CDR1 SEHNR and CDR2 FQNEAQ (reference sequence). This CDR3 is 12 amino acids long. Trimming stripped 4 bases from V and 5 bases from J, with 8 bases between.

The chain couples TRBV19 to TRBJ2-1; 9 nucleotides align to TRBD1. The CDR3 loop spans 14 amino acids. Germline CDR1 reads LNHDA; CDR2 reads SQIVND (reference sequence). V shed 8 bases, J shed 2 bases, and the junction held 4 bases outside the gene matches. The CDR3 loop reads CASRDRATYNEQFF. The CDR3 region has the DNA TGTGCCAGTCGGGACAGGGCCACCTACAATGAGCAGTTCTTC.

This clone was seen only a few times. The rearrangement links TRBV5-1 to TRBJ2-3, with 8 bases fitting TRBD2. Per germline, CDR1 SGHRS and CDR2 YFSETQ. The junction had 9 bases not matched to a gene; V was cut back by 0 bases and J by 6 bases. The CDR3 is 16 amino acids. CDR3 sequence reads: CASSLDSAGGPDTQYF. CDR3 DNA: TGCGCCAGCAGCTTGGATTCTGCGGGAGGCCCCGATACGCAGTATTTT.

The CDR3 coding sequence is TGTGCCAGCATTGGGCCATACACCGGGGAGCTGTTTTTT. It is translated as CASIGPYTGELFF. The V and J genes are TRBV2 and TRBJ2-2; D not resolved. The CDR3 covers 13 residues. V gave up 7 bases and J gave up 3 bases, with 9 bases separating them. In germline, CDR1 is SNHLY, CDR2 FYNNEI.

The sample holds a few counts of this clone. One junction end does not reproduce the germline sequence, and a read error may be involved. The chain couples TRBV9 to TRBJ2-2, with TRBD1 as a possible D gene (5 bases). This CDR3 has 16 residues. CDR1 is SGDLS and CDR2 is YYNGEE in the germline V gene. CDR3 sequence: CASSVTGSMNAGELFF. The CDR3 nucleotides are TGTGCCAGCAGCGTAACAGGTTCAATGAACGCCGGGGAGCTGTTTTTT.

The J gene is TRBJ1-4, the V gene TRBV9, with 7 bases matching TRBD1. The V gene end was trimmed by 4 bases and the J gene end by 4 bases; junction bases not matched to a gene: 7. Germline CDR1 is SGDLS and CDR2 is YYNGEE. This CDR3 spans 15 amino acids. For the CDR3, the DNA is TGTGCCAGCAGCCTCCGGGACAGCGATAATGAAAAACTGTTTTTT. Protein sequence: CASSLRDSDNEKLFF. Supplemented by reference TRBV9 and TRBJ1-4, the full variable domain reads DSGVTQTPKHLITATGQRVTLRCSPRSGDLSVYWYQQSLDQGLQFLIQYYNGEERAKGNILERFSAQQFPDLHSELNLSSLELGDSALYFCASSLRDSDNEKLFFGSGTQLSVL.

The rearrangement links TRBV6-6 to TRBJ2-7, with D unclear. This CDR3 comprises 12 residues. In germline, CDR1 is MNHNY, CDR2 SVGAGI (reference sequence). Trimming removed 8 bases from V and 6 bases from J, with 14 bases in between. The CDR3 nucleotides are TGTGCCAGCTGTGTGCCTGGCGGCGAGCAGTACTTC. Protein sequence: CASCVPGGEQYF.

CDR3 nucleotides: TGTGCCAGTAGTACGACAGGAGTACGAGAAAAACTGTTTTTT. As protein: CASSTTGVREKLFF. The V call is TRBV19, the J call TRBJ1-4, with a weak D call TRBD1 (6 bases). V was clipped by 4 bases and J by 8 bases, with 14 bases between them. CDR1 and CDR2 from the germline V gene are LNHDA and SQIVND (reference sequence). The CDR3 totals 14 residues.

This clone has only a few counts. The V and J genes are TRBV20-1 and TRBJ2-1; TRBD1 is a possible D gene (5 bases). V was shortened by 6 bases and J by 4 bases, with 7 bases between the two germline ends. This CDR3 contains 11 residues. Germline-derived CDR1 and CDR2 are DFQATT and SNEGSKA (reference sequence). The chain's CDR3 is CSARQYNEQFF. Written as DNA, the CDR3 is TGCAGTGCGAGACAGTACAATGAGCAGTTCTTC.

This clone occurred many times. This rearrangement joins TRBV11-1 to TRBJ2-7; 9 bases are a match to TRBD1. J lost 3 bases, V lost 5 bases, and 8 bases had no gene match. Germline assignment: CDR1 SGHAT and CDR2 FQDESV (reference sequence). This CDR3 contains 15 residues. The CDR3 DNA follows: TGTGCCAGCAGCCTTACAGGGGGCGGTTTCTACGAGCAGTACTTC. Translated, it gives CASSLTGGGFYEQYF.

The genes are TRBV9 and TRBJ1-2; D not certain. Germline values: CDR1 SGDLS, CDR2 YYNGEE. V lost 0 bases, J lost 7 bases, and 10 bases lay in between. The CDR3 covers 13 residues. The CDR3 loop is CASSVGAGPGYTF. The CDR3 DNA reads TGTGCCAGCAGCGTAGGGGCAGGTCCTGGCTACACCTTC.

About this clone itself: This specimen includes other DNA sequences encoding the same CDR3. The chain uses TRBV7-9 and TRBJ1-1; no clear D. The CDR3 loop spans 14 amino acids. The V gene's germline CDR1 is SEHNR and CDR2 FQNEAQ (reference sequence). Trimming stripped 1 base from V and 1 base from J, with 7 bases between. The CDR3 sequence: CASSLGGRNTEAFF. CDR3 in DNA: TGTGCCAGCAGCTTAGGAGGAAGGAACACTGAAGCTTTCTTT.

This clone occurred a few times. The chain is built from TRBV4-1 and TRBJ2-1; 11 positions agree with TRBD2. CDR1 and CDR2 (germline): MGHRA, YSYEKL. Germline trimming cut 3 bases from V and 4 bases from J; bases unmatched to any gene: 5. This CDR3 spans 16 amino acids. This chain's CDR3 is CASSHLGLAEYNEQFF. CDR3 sequence (DNA): TGCGCCAGCAGCCATTTGGGACTAGCGGAGTACAATGAGCAGTTCTTC.

This rearrangement joins TRBV7-8 to TRBJ1-5; no firm D call. Trimming took 2 bases from V and 1 from J, leaving 12 bases between them. This CDR3 contains 16 residues. The germline V gene has CDR1 SGHVS and CDR2 FQNEAQ. CDR3 sequence reads: CASSLRTRGSNQPQHF. DNA for the CDR3: TGTGCCAGCAGCTTACGGACCCGCGGGAGCAATCAGCCCCAGCATTTT.

This clone was seen more than once but under ten times. The rearrangement uses TRBV28 and TRBJ2-1; tentative D call: TRBD2 (6 bases). With 1 base removed from V and 0 bases from J, the gap between germline ends came to 13 bases. Germline V lookup: CDR1 MDHEN, CDR2 SYDVKM. The CDR3 extends over 17 amino acids. The CDR3 protein is CASSLSDGSRSYNEQFF. As DNA, the CDR3 is TGTGCCAGCAGTTTATCCGACGGGAGCCGCTCCTACAATGAGCAGTTCTTC. The full variable domain, completed using reference TRBV28 and TRBJ2-1, is DVKVTQSSRYLVKRTGEKVFLECVQDMDHENMFWYRQDPGLGLRLIYFSYDVKMKEKGDIPEGYSVSREKKERFSLILESASTNQTSMYLCASSLSDGSRSYNEQFFGPGTRLTVL.

V gene TRBV19 combines with J gene TRBJ2-1; 7 bases agree with TRBD2. V was clipped by 7 bases and J by 6 bases; unmatched bases: 9. CDR3 length: 14 amino acids. The germline CDR1 and CDR2 sequences are LNHDA and SQIVND (reference sequence). The CDR3 nucleotides are TGTGCCAGTAAGGGGACTACCAACTCCAATGAGCAGTTCTTC. Its protein product is CASKGTTNSNEQFF.

This sequence joins TRBV5-1 and TRBJ2-1; 7 nucleotides match TRBD2. Looked up from germline, CDR1 is SGHRS and CDR2 is YFSETQ. This CDR3 region has 14 residues. After removal of 4 bases from V and 4 bases from J, the junction contained 5 bases not matched to a gene. CDR3 loop: CASSPPGGYNEQFF. CDR3 DNA sequence: TGCGCCAGCAGCCCACCCGGGGGGTACAATGAGCAGTTCTTC.

This clone was counted only a few times. The chain uses TRBV7-9 and TRBJ1-2; TRBD1 matches 7 bases. The CDR3 is 15 amino acids. CDR1 and CDR2 from the germline V gene are SEHNR and FQNEAQ (reference sequence). After removal of 3 bases from V and 8 bases from J, the junction contained 12 bases not matched to a gene. CDR3 bases: TGTGCCAGCAGCTTTACAGGGGCGACACGAGGGGGCTACACCTTC. As protein: CASSFTGATRGGYTF.